The text below deals with one T cell receptor (beta chain). The data derive from a study of blood T cell repertoires in COVID-19. Study-wide background: Material from acute and convalescent COVID-19 was sourced from the United States, Italy and Spain. In each case, the material was cDNA or gDNA derived from T cells, B-cell-depleted T cells, or PBMCs.

Study processing details: Amplification with reference gene primers provided the estimates of nucleated cell counts. The assay was immunoSEQ multiplex PCR, and TCRdb's table has in-frame clones only and misses some. The V and J calls and clone size are taken from that table; D and trimming were inferred from the DNA. Of about 220,000 clones in the sample, 65% to 85% were seen once. The CDR3 has 14 residues. Trimming took off 9 bases at V and 2 bases at J, with 16 bases between the two ends. Germline V gene lookup returns CDR1 SNHLY and CDR2 FYNNEI. Sequencing was done on a sample of peripheral blood. The receptor was derived from a human donor in a cohort sampled during active COVID-19. The chain recombines TRBV2 with TRBJ1-1; D remains ambiguous. DNA of the CDR3: TGTGCCAGTCCCCGAAGGGAGACCAACACTGAAGCTTTCTTT. This codes for CASPRRETNTEAFF.